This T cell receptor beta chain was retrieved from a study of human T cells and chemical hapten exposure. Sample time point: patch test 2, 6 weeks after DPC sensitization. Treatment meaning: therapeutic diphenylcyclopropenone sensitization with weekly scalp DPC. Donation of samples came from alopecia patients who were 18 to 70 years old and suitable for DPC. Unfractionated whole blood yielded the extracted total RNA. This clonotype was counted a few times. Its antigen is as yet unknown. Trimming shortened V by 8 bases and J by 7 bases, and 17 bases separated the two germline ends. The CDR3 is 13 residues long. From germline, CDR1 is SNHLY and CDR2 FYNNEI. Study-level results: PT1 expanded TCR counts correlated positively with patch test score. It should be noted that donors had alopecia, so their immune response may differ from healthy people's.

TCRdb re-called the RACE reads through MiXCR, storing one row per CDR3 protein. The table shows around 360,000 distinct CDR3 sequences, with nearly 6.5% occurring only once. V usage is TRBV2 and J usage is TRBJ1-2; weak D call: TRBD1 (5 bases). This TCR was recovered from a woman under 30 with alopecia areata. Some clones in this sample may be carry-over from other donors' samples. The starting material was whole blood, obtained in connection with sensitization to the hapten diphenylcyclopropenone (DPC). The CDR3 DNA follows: TGTGCCAGCTTGGAGACGGGGGTGAGTGGCTACACCTTC. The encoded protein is CASLETGVSGYTF.